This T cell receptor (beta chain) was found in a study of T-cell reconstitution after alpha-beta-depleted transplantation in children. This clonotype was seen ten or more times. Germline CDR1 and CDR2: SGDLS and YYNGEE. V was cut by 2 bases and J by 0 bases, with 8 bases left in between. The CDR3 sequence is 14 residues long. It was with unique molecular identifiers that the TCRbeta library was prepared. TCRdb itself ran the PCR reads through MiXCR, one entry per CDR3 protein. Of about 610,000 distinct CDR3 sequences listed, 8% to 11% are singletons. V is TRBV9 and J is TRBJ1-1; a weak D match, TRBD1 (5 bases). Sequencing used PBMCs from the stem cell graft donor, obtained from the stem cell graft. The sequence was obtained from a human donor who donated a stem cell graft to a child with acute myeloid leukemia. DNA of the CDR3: TGTGCCAGCAGCGTCGGGGGAATGAACACTGAAGCTTTCTTT. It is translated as CASSVGGMNTEAFF.